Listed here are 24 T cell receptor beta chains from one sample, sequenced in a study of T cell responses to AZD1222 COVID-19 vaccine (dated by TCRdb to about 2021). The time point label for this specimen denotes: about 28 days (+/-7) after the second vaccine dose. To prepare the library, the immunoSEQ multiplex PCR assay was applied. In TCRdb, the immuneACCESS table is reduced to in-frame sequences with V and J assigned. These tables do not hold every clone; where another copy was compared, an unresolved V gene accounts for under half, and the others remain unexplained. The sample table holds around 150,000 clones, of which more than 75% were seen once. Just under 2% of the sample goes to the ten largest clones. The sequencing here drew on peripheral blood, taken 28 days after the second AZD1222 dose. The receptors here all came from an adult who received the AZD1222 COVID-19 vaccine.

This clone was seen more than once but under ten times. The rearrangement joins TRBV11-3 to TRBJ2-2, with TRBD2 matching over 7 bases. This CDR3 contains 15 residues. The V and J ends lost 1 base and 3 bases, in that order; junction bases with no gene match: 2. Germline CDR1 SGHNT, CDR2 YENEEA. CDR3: CASSLAGGYTGELFF. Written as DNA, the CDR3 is TGTGCCAGCAGCTTAGCGGGAGGATACACCGGGGAGCTGTTTTTT. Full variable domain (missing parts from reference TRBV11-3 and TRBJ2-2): EAGVVQSPRYKIIEKKQPVAFWCNPISGHNTLYWYLQNLGQGPELLIRYENEEAVDDSQLPKDRFSAERLKGVDSTLKIQPAELGDSAVYLCASSLAGGYTGELFFGEGSRLTVL.

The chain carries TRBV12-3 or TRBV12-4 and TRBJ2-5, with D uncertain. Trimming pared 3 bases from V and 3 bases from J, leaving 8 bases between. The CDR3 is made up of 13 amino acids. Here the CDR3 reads CASSFRAEETQYF. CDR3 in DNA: TGTGCCAGCAGTTTTAGGGCAGAAGAGACCCAGTACTTC.

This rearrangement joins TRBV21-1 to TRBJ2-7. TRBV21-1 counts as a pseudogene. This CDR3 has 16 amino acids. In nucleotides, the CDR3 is TGTGCCAGCAGCAAAGGGGGGTCAGGGTGTACGGACGAGCAGTACTTC. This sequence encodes CASSKGGSGCTDEQYF.

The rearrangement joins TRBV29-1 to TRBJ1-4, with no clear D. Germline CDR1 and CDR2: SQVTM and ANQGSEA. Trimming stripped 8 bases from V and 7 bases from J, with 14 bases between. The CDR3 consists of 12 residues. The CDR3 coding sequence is TGCAGCCCCTACACGAGCGGTGAAAAACTGTTTTTT. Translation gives CSPYTSGEKLFF.

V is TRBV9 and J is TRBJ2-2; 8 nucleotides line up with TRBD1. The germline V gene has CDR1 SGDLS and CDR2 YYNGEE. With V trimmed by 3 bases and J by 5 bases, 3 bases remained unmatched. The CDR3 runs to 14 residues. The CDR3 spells CASSATGGTGELFF. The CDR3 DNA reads TGTGCCAGCAGCGCTACAGGGGGGACCGGGGAGCTGTTTTTT.

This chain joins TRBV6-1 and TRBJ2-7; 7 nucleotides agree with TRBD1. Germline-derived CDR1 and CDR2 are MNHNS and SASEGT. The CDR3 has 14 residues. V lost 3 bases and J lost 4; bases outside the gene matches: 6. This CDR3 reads CASSDLGRGYEQYF. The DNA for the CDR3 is TGTGCCAGCAGTGATCTGGGCAGGGGGTACGAGCAGTACTTC.

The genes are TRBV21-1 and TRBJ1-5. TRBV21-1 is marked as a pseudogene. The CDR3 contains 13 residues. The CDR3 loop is CASSIRDFQPQHF. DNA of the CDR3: TGTGCCAGCAGCATCAGGGACTTTCAGCCCCAGCATTTT.

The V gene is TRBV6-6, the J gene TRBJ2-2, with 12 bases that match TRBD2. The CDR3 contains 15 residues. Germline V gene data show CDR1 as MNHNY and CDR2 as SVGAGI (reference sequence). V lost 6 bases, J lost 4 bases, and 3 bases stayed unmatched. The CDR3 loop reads CASRRLAGVTGELFF. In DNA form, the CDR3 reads TGTGCCAGCAGACGACTAGCGGGAGTCACCGGGGAGCTGTTTTTT.

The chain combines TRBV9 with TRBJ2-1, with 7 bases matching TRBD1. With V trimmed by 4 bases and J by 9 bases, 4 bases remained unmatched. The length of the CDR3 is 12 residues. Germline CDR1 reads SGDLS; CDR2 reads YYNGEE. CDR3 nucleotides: TGTGCCAGCAGCCCTTACAGGGGTGAGCAGTTCTTC. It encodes CASSPYRGEQFF.

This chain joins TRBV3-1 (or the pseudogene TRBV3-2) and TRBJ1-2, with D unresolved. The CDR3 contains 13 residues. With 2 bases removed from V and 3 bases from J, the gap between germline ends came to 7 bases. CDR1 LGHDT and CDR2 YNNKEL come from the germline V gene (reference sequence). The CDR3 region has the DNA TGTGCCAGCAGCCAAACAATCGACTATGGCTACACCTTC. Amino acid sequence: CASSQTIDYGYTF.

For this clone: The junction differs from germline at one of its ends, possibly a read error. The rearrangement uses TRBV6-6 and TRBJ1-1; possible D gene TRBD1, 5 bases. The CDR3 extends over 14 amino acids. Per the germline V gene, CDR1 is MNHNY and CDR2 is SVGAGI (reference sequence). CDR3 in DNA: TGTGCCAGCACTTACGCGACAGCCCGACCTGAAGCTTTCTTT. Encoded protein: CASTYATARPEAFF.

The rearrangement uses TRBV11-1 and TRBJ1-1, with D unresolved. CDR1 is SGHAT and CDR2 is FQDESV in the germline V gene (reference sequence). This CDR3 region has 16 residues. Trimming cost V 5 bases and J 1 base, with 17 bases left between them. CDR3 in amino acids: CASSLRWTGKNTEAFF. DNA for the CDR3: TGTGCCAGCAGCCTACGATGGACGGGGAAGAACACTGAAGCTTTCTTT. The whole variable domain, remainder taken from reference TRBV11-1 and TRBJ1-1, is EAEVAQSPRYKITEKSQAVAFWCDPISGHATLYWYRQILGQGPELLVQFQDESVVDDSQLPKDRFSAERLKGVDSTLKIQPAELGDSAMYLCASSLRWTGKNTEAFFGQGTRLTVV.

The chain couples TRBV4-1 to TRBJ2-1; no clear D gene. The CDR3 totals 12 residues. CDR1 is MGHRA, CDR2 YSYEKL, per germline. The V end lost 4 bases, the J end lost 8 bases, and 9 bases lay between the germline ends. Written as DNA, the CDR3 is TGCGCCAGCAGCCTTGACTTTGATGAGCAGTTCTTC. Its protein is CASSLDFDEQFF.

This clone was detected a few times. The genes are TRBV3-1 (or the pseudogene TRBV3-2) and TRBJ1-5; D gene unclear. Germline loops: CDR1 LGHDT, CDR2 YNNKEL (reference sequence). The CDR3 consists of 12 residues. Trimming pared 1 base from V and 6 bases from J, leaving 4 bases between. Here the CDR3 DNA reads TGTGCCAGCAGCCAAGGCAGTCAGCCCCAGCATTTT. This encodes CASSQGSQPQHF.

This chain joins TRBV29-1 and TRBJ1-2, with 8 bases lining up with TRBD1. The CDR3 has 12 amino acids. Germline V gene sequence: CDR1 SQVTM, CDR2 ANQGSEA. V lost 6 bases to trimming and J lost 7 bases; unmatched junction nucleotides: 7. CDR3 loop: CSVLGTGGGYTF. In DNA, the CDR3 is TGCAGCGTCCTCGGGACAGGAGGTGGCTACACCTTC. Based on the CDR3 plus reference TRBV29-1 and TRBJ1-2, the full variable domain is SAVISQKPSRDICQRGTSLTIQCQVDSQVTMMFWYRQQPGQSLTLIATANQGSEATYESGFVIDKFPISRPNLTFSTLTVSNMSPEDSSIYLCSVLGTGGGYTFGSGTRLTVV.

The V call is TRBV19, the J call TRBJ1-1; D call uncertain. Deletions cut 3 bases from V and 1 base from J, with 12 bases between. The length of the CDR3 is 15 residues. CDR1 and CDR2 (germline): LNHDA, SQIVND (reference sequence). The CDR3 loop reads CASSIGAGSNTEAFF. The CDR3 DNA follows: TGTGCCAGTAGTATCGGAGCAGGCTCGAACACTGAAGCTTTCTTT.

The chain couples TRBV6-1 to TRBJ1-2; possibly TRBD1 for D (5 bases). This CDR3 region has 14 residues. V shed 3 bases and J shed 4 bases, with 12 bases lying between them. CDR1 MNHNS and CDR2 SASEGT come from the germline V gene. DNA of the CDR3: TGTGCCAGCAGTGATGGGACCGAGGCCTATGGCTACACCTTC. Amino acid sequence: CASSDGTEAYGYTF.

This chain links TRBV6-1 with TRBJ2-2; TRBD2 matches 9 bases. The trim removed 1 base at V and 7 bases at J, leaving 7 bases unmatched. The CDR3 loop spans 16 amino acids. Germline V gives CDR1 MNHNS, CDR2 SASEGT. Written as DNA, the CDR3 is TGTGCCAGCAGTGAAGGGCTAGCGGGGCGAGGCGGGGAGCTGTTTTTT. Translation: CASSEGLAGRGGELFF.

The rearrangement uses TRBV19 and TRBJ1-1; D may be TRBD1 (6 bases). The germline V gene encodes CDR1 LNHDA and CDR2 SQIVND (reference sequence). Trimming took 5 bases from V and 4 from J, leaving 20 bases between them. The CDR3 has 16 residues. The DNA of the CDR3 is TGTGCCAGTAGTGTTCCGGGGGCGGCCTCTATCACTGAAGCTTTCTTT. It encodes CASSVPGAASITEAFF.

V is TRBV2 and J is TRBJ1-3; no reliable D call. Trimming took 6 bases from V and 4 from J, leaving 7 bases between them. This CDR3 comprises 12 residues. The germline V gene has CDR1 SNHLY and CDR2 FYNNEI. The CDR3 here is CASRVGGNTIYF. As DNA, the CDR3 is TGTGCCAGCAGGGTGGGAGGAAACACCATATATTTT.

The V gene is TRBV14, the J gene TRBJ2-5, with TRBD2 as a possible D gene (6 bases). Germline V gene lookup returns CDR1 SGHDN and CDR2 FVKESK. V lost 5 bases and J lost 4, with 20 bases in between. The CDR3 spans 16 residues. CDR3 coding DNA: TGTGCCAGCAGCTCGGTCGCGACTAGGGCAGGAGAGACCCAGTACTTC. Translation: CASSSVATRAGETQYF.

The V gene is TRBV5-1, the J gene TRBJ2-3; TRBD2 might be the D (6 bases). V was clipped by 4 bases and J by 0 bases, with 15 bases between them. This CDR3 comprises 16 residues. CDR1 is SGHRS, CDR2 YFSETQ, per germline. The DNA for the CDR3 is TGCGCCAGCAGCGTCGTGGGGACTTCTAGCACAGATACGCAGTATTTT. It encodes CASSVVGTSSTDTQYF.

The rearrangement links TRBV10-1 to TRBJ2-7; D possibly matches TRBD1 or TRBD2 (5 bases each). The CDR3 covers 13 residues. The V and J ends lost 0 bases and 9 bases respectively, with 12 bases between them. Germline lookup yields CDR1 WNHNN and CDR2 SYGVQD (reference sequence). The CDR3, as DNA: TGCGCCAGCAGTGAGTCCCTGGGGGATGGGCAGTACTTC. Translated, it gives CASSESLGDGQYF.

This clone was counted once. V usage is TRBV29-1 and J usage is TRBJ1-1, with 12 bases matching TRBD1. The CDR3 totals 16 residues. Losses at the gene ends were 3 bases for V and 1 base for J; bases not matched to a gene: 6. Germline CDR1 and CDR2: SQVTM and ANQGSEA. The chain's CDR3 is CSVDGDRGLSNTEAFF. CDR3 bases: TGCAGCGTTGATGGGGACAGGGGGCTTTCGAACACTGAAGCTTTCTTT.